This T cell receptor beta chain was sequenced during a study of regulatory T cells in long-lasting Graves disease. Study at large: Graves' cases, newly diagnosed, had used antithyroid drugs under 3 months.

Sample time point: newly diagnosed GD, antithyroid drugs for less than 3 months. From PBMCs, RNA was extracted and then used to make the TCR library. Germline-derived CDR1 and CDR2 are MDHEN and SYDVKM. The CDR3 totals 17 residues. The V end lost 1 base, the J end lost 4 bases, and 20 bases lay between the germline ends. This clonotype occurred a few times. What it binds is unknown. Building the TCR beta libraries relied on iRepertoire HTBI primers, and CDR3 regions underwent Arm-PCR. One entry per CDR3 protein results from TCRdb running MiXCR on the multiplex PCR reads. The sample lists 350,000 to 500,000 distinct CDR3 sequences; approximately 14% were seen once. General study points: Among persistent patients, a larger number of public clonotypes were shared (about 3,000) than among newly diagnosed patients (about 1,000).

The data also belong to a second study, concerning T cells in Graves' hyperthyroidism and ophthalmopathy.

The sequencing here drew on peripheral blood mononuclear cells (PBMCs), taken at new diagnosis, from a patient treated with antithyroid drugs. This sequence was found in a woman between 50 and 59 years old with Graves disease. The J gene is TRBJ2-7, the V gene TRBV28; maybe TRBD2 (6 bases). CDR3 sequence (DNA): TGTGCCAGCAGTTTATACCCCCAGGCGGGGAATAGGTACGAGCAGTACTTC. It is translated as CASSLYPQAGNRYEQYF.